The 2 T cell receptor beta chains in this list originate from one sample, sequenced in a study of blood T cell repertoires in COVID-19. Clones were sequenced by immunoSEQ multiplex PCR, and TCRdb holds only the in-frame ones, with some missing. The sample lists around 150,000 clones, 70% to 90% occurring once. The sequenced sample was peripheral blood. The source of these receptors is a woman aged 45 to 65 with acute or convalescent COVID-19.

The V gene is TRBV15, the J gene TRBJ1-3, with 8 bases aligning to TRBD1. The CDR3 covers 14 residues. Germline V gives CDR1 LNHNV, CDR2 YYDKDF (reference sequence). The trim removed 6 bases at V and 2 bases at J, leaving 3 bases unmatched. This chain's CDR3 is CATRETGAGNTIYF. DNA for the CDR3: TGTGCCACCAGGGAGACAGGGGCTGGAAACACCATATATTTT.

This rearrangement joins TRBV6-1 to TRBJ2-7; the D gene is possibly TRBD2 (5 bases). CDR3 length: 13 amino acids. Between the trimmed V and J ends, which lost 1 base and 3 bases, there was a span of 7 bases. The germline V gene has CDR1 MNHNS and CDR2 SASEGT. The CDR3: CASSEGGVYEQYF. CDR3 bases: TGTGCCAGCAGTGAAGGGGGAGTCTACGAGCAGTACTTC.